This entry lists 7 T cell receptor beta chains sequenced from one sample in a study of early T cells in non-severe SARS-CoV-2 infection. TCRdb re-analysed the 5' RACE reads in MiXCR, keeping a single row per CDR3 protein. The sample records some 40,000 distinct CDR3 sequences, approximately 5.3% being singletons. The sample comprised whole blood. All receptors come from an adult who was a healthcare worker with PCR-confirmed SARS-CoV-2 infection or an uninfected control (not recorded which).

This clonotype came up a few times. The DNA for the CDR3 is TGTGCCAGCAGAAGCGGGAGGGCCTCATACGAGCAGTACTTC. Protein: CASRSGRASYEQYF. The rearrangement links TRBV2 to TRBJ2-7, with 10 bases aligning to TRBD2. The germline gives CDR1 SNHLY, CDR2 FYNNEI. This CDR3 spans 14 amino acids. With V trimmed by 6 bases and J by 4 bases, 6 bases remained unmatched.

In its sample, this clonotype was seen many times. The chain has TRBV7-9 and TRBJ2-7; TRBD1 matches at 7 bases. Germline V lookup: CDR1 SEHNR, CDR2 FQNEAQ (reference sequence). V lost 5 bases, J lost 2 bases, and 6 bases stayed unmatched. The CDR3 is 14 residues long. CDR3 DNA sequence: TGTGCCAGCAGCCCTAAGACAGGGCCCTACGAGCAGTACTTC. It translates to CASSPKTGPYEQYF.

Ten or more counts support this clonotype. The rearrangement links TRBV29-1 to TRBJ2-1; D unclear. The CDR3 is 14 residues long. Germline V lookup: CDR1 SQVTM, CDR2 ANQGSEA. V gave up 7 bases and J gave up 0 bases, with 13 bases separating them. CDR3 nucleotide sequence: TGCAGCGGAATTAGGATGAGCTCCTACAATGAGCAGTTCTTC. Translation: CSGIRMSSYNEQFF.

This clonotype was found many times. J is TRBJ2-7 and V is TRBV20-1; 8 bases line up with TRBD2. CDR3 length: 12 amino acids. V was pared by 3 bases and J by 2 bases, with 0 bases of the junction left unmatched. Germline V gene lookup returns CDR1 DFQATT and CDR2 SNEGSKA (reference sequence). CDR3 region: CSASGRAYEQYF. The CDR3 DNA sequence: TGCAGTGCTAGCGGGAGGGCCTACGAGCAGTACTTC.

In this sample, this clonotype turned up many times. The rearrangement links TRBV5-1 to TRBJ2-5; D is uncertain. This CDR3 contains 14 residues. CDR1 is SGHRS, CDR2 YFSETQ, per germline. V lost 4 bases, J lost 2 bases, and 12 bases lay in between. DNA for the CDR3: TGCGCCAGCAGCACGCCGCCCCGGCAAGAGACCCAGTACTTC. This codes for CASSTPPRQETQYF.

A few counts support this clonotype. The chain combines TRBV18 with TRBJ2-7, with a possible D match to TRBD2 (6 bases). Per the germline V gene, CDR1 is KGHSH and CDR2 is LQKENI. CDR3 length: 12 amino acids. V was shortened by 2 bases and J by 7 bases, with 9 bases between the two germline ends. The CDR3 bases are TGTGCCAGCTCACCAGGCGGAGGGGAGCAGTACTTC. Its translation: CASSPGGGEQYF.

Many counts were recorded for this clonotype. The chain has TRBV4-3 and TRBJ1-4; D unresolved. Germline CDR1 LGHNA, CDR2 YSLEER. V gave up 3 bases and J gave up 10 bases, with 9 bases separating them. This CDR3 is 12 amino acids long. The chain's CDR3 is CASSHQRGKLFF. The CDR3 region has the DNA TGCGCCAGCAGCCATCAACGCGGAAAACTGTTTTTT.